This T cell receptor beta chain was recovered during a study of blood T cell repertoires in COVID-19. Everyone who took part was 18 to 89 years old, and they came from 20 to 25 US areas. Two negative PCRs, clearance, or symptom resolution characterized the recovered Cohort 3 donors. Source study methods: Quantification of nucleated cells was approximated via reference gene primer amplification. Data came from immunoSEQ multiplex PCR; TCRdb stores just in-frame clones and leaves some out. That table supplies the V and J calls and clone size; D and trimming were determined from the DNA. The table records approximately 300,000 clones, 75% to 90% of them present only once. The length of the CDR3 is 16 residues. Germline V lookup: CDR1 SGHVS, CDR2 FQNEAQ. The germline V and J ends were trimmed by 1 base and 6 bases, with 19 bases remaining between them.

This sequence joins TRBV7-8 and TRBJ2-7; the D is unclear. This TCR was recovered from a man aged 60-69 years who had recovered from COVID-19. Sequencing input: PBMCs or T cells enriched from blood (not recorded which). CDR3 sequence reads: CASSLGAQIIPGEQYF. CDR3 DNA: TGTGCCAGCAGCTTAGGGGCCCAAATCATCCCCGGCGAGCAGTACTTC. Supplemented by reference TRBV7-8 and TRBJ2-7, the full variable domain reads GAGVSQSPRYKVAKRGQDVALRCDPISGHVSLFWYQQALGQGPEFLTYFQNEAQLDKSGLPSDRFFAERPEGSVSTLKIQRTQQEDSAVYLCASSLGAQIIPGEQYFGPGTRLTVT.